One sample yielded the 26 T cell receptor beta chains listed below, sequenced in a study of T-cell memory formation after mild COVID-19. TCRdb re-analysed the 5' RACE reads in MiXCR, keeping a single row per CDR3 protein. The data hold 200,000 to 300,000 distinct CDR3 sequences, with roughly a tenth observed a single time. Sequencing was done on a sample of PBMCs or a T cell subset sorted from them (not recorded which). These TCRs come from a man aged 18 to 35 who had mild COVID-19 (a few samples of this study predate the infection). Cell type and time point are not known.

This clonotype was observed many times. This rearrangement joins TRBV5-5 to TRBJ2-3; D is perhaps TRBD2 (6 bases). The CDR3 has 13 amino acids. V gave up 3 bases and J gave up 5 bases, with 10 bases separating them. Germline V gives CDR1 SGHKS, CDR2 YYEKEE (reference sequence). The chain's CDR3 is CASSSSSEDTQYF. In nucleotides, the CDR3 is TGTGCCAGCAGCTCTTCTAGCGAAGATACGCAGTATTTT.

The CDR3 sequence: CASSLGYGTEAFF. The CDR3 region has the DNA TGTGCCAGCAGTTTAGGGTACGGGACTGAAGCTTTCTTT. The rearrangement joins TRBV12-3 or TRBV12-4 to TRBJ1-1; D gene ambiguous. V was clipped by 1 base and J by 5 bases, with 8 bases between them. The CDR3 contains 13 residues.

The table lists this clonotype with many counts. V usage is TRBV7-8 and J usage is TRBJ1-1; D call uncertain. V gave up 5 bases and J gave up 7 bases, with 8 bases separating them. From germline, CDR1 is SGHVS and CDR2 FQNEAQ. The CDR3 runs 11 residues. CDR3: CASSRGYEAFF. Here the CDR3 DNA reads TGTGCCAGCAGCCGAGGGTATGAAGCTTTCTTT. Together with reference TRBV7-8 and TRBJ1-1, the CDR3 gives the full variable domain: GAGVSQSPRYKVAKRGQDVALRCDPISGHVSLFWYQQALGQGPEFLTYFQNEAQLDKSGLPSDRFFAERPEGSVSTLKIQRTQQEDSAVYLCASSRGYEAFFGQGTRLTVV.

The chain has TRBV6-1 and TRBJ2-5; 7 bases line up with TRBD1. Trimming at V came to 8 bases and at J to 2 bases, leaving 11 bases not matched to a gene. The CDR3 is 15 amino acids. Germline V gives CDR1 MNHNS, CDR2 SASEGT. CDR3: CASGSRDSRQETQYF. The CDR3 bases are TGTGCCAGCGGATCCCGGGACAGCCGTCAAGAGACCCAGTACTTC.

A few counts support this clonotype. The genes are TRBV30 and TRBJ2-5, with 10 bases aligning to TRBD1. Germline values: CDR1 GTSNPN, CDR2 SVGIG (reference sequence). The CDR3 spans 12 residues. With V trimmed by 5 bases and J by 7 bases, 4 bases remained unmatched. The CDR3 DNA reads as TGTGCCTGGGACAGGGGGCTCGGGACCCAGTACTTC. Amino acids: CAWDRGLGTQYF.

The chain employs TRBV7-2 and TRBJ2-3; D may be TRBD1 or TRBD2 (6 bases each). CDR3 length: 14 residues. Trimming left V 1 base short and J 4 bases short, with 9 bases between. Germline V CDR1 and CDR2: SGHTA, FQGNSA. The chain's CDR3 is CASSLVGGPDTQYF. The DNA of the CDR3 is TGTGCCAGCAGCTTAGTCGGGGGCCCAGATACGCAGTATTTT. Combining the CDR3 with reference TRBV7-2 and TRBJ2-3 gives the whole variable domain GAGVSQSPSNKVTEKGKDVELRCDPISGHTALYWYRQSLGQGLEFLIYFQGNSAPDKSGLPSDRFSAERTGGSVSTLTIQRTQQEDSAVYLCASSLVGGPDTQYFGPGTRLTVL.

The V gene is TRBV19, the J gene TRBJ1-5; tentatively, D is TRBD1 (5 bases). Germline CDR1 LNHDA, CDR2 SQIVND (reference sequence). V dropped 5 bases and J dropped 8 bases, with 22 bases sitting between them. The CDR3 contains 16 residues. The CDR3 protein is CASSSIEGQGPEPQHF. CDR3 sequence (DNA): TGTGCCAGTAGTTCAATCGAGGGGCAGGGCCCGGAGCCCCAGCATTTT.

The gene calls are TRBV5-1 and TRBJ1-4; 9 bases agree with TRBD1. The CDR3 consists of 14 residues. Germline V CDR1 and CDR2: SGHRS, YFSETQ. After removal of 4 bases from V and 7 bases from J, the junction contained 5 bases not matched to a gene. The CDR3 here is CASSMATGGEKLFF. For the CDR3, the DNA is TGCGCCAGCAGCATGGCGACAGGGGGTGAAAAACTGTTTTTT.

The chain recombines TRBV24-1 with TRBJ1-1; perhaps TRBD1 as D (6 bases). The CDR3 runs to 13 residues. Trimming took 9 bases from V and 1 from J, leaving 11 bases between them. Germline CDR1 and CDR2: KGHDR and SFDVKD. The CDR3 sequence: CATQDRTNTEAFF. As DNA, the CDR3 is TGTGCCACCCAGGACAGAACGAACACTGAAGCTTTCTTT.

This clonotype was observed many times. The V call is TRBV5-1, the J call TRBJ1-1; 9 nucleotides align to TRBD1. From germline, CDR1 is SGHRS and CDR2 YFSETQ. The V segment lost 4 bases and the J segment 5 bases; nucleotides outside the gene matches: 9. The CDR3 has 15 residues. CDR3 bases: TGCGCCAGCAGCAAAGGGACAGGGCTGGAGACTGAAGCTTTCTTT. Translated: CASSKGTGLETEAFF.

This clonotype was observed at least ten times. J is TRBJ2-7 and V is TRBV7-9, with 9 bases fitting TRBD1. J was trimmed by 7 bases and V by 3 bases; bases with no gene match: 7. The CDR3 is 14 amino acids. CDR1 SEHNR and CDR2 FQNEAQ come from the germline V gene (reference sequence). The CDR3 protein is CASSFDRGAREQYF. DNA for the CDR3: TGTGCCAGCAGCTTTGACAGGGGGGCGCGAGAGCAGTACTTC.

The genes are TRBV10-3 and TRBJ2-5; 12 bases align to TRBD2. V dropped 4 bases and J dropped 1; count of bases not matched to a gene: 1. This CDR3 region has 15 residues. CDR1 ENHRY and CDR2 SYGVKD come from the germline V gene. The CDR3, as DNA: TGTGCCATCAGTGCTAGCGGGGGGGCCCAAGAGACCCAGTACTTC. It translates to CAISASGGAQETQYF.

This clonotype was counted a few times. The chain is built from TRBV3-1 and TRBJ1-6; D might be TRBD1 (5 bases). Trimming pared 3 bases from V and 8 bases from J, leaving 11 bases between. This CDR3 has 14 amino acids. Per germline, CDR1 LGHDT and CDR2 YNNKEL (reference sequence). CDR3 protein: CASSHGGDYSPLHF. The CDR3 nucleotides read TGTGCCAGCAGCCACGGGGGGGACTATTCACCCCTCCACTTT.

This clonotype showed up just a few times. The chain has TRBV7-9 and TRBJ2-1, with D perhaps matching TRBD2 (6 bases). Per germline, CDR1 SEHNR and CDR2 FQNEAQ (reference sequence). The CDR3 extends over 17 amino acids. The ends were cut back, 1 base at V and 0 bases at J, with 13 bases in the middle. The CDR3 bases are TGTGCCAGCAGCTTAGTTGGGGGGAGGAGCTCCTACAATGAGCAGTTCTTC. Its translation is CASSLVGGRSSYNEQFF.

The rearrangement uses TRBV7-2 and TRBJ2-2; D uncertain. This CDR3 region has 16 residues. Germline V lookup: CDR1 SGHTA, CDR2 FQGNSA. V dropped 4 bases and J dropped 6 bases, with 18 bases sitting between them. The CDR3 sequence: CASSWPNGPKAGELFF. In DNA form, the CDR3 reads TGTGCCAGCAGCTGGCCCAACGGTCCCAAGGCCGGGGAGCTGTTTTTT.

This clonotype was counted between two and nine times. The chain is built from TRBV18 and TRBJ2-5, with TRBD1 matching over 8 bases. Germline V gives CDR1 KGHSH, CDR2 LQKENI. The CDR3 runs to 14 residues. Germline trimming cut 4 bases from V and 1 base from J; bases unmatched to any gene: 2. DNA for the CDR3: TGTGCCAGCTCACTAGGGACAGGCCAAGAGACCCAGTACTTC. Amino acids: CASSLGTGQETQYF.

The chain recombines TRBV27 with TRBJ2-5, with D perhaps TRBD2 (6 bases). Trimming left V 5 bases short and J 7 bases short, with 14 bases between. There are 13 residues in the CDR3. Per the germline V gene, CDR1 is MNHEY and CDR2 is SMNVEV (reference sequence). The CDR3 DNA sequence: TGTGCCAGCAGTCAACGGGGGAAGGGGACCCAGTACTTC. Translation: CASSQRGKGTQYF.

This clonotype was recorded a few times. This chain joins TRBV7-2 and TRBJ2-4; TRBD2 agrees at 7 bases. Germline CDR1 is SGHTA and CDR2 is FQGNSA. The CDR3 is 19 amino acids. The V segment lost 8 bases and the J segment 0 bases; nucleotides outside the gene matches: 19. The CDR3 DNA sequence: TGTGCCAGCGGCCTCCGCGGGGGTCCCACCAATTTAGCCAAAAACATTCAGTACTTC. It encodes CASGLRGGPTNLAKNIQYF. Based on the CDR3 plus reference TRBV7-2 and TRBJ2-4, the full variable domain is GAGVSQSPSNKVTEKGKDVELRCDPISGHTALYWYRQSLGQGLEFLIYFQGNSAPDKSGLPSDRFSAERTGGSVSTLTIQRTQQEDSAVYLCASGLRGGPTNLAKNIQYFGAGTRLSVL.

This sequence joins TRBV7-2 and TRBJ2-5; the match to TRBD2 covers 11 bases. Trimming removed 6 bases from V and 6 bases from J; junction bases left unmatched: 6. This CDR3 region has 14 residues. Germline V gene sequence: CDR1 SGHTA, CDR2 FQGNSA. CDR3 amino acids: CASRLAGGRQTQYF. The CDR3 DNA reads TGTGCCAGCAGGCTAGCGGGGGGCCGGCAGACCCAGTACTTC.

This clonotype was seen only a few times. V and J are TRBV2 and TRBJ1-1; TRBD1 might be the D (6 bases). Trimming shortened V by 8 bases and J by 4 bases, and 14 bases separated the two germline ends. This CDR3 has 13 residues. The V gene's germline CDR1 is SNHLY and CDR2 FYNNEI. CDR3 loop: CASPKGVGTEAFF. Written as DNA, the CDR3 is TGTGCCAGCCCCAAGGGGGTGGGCACTGAAGCTTTCTTT.

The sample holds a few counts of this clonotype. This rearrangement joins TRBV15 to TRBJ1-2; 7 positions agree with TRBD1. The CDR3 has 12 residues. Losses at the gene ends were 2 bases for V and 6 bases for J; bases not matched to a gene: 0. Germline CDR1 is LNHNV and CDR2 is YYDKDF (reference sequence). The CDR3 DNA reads TGTGCCACCAGCAGACAGGGGGATGGCTACACCTTC. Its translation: CATSRQGDGYTF.

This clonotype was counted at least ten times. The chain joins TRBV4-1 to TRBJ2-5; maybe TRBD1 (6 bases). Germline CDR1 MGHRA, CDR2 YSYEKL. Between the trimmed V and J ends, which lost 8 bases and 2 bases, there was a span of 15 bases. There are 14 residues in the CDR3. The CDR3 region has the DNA TGCGCCAGCTCCGCGCCGGGACAACAAGAGACCCAGTACTTC. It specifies CASSAPGQQETQYF.

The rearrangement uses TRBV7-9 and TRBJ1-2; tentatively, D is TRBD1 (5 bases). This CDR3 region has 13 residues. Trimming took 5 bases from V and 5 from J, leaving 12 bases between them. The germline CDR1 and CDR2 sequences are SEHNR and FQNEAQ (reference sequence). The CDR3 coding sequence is TGTGCCAGCAGCCCGTTGGGGGAGTATGGCTACACCTTC. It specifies CASSPLGEYGYTF.

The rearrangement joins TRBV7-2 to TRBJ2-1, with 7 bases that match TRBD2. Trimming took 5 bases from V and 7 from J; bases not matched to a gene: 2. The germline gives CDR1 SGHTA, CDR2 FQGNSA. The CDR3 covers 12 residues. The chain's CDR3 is CASSAGGNEQFF. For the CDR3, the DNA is TGTGCCAGCAGCGCCGGGGGGAATGAGCAGTTCTTC.

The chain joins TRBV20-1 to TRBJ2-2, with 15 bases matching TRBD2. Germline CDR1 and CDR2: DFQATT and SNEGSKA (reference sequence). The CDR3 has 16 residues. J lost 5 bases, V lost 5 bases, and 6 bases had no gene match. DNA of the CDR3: TGCAGTGCTCGTCCCGGGACTAGCGGGGGGACCGGGGAGCTGTTTTTT. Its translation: CSARPGTSGGTGELFF.

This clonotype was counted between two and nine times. The CDR3 protein is CATGGQGSVTEAFF. The CDR3 region has the DNA TGTGCCACCGGCGGGCAGGGGTCGGTCACTGAAGCTTTCTTT. The chain has TRBV5-4 and TRBJ1-1; D possibly corresponds to TRBD1 (6 bases). V lost 9 bases to trimming and J lost 4 bases, with 19 bases between them. The CDR3 spans 14 residues. Germline CDR1 is SGHNT and CDR2 is YYREEE (reference sequence).